The 32 T cell receptor beta chains presented below share a single source sample, sequenced in a study of T cell repertoires in cytomegalovirus infection. From the reads, TCRdb called clonotypes with MiXCR, one entry per CDR3 protein. The sample has approximately 700,000 distinct CDR3 sequences, 35% to 40% seen once. The sample was PBMCs. Receptors originate from a human donor in good health (CMV status not recorded). Some clones in this sample may be carry-over from other donors' samples.

This chain uses TRBV27 with TRBJ1-2; D not certain. The CDR3 runs 13 residues. Trimming shortened V by 3 bases and J by 1 base, and 6 bases separated the two germline ends. Germline loops: CDR1 MNHEY, CDR2 SMNVEV (reference sequence). Here the CDR3 DNA reads TGTGCCAGCAGTTTCGGGGTTAACTATGGCTACACCTTC. It encodes CASSFGVNYGYTF.

This clonotype was counted between two and nine times. The chain employs TRBV28 and TRBJ1-5; D is unresolved. The V end was cut by 2 bases, the J end by 0 bases, with 17 bases between. The CDR3 has 18 residues. The V gene's germline CDR1 is MDHEN and CDR2 SYDVKM. Here the CDR3 DNA reads TGTGCCAGCAGTTTAAGTCCCCTAGGGCCCCTTAGCAATCAGCCCCAGCATTTT. Translation: CASSLSPLGPLSNQPQHF.

V and J are TRBV5-1 and TRBJ2-5, with a possible D match to TRBD1 (5 bases). This CDR3 has 12 residues. The germline V gene has CDR1 SGHRS and CDR2 YFSETQ. Trimming took 4 bases from V and 5 from J, leaving 9 bases between them. The CDR3 DNA reads as TGCGCCAGCAGCCGGACATCGGAGACCCAGTACTTC. It encodes CASSRTSETQYF.

This chain uses TRBV11-1 with TRBJ1-2; 10 nucleotides line up with TRBD1. This CDR3 contains 14 residues. With V trimmed by 5 bases and J by 6 bases, 6 bases remained unmatched. Germline CDR1 SGHAT, CDR2 FQDESV (reference sequence). The CDR3 protein is CASSQDRGRDGYTF. The DNA of the CDR3 is TGTGCCAGCAGCCAGGACAGGGGGAGGGATGGCTACACCTTC.

CDR3 protein: CASSPGLAVFNEQFF. The CDR3 region has the DNA TGCGCCAGCAGCCCGGGACTAGCGGTATTCAATGAGCAGTTCTTC. The chain is built from TRBV5-1 and TRBJ2-1; 11 bases align to TRBD2. The germline gives CDR1 SGHRS, CDR2 YFSETQ. This CDR3 spans 15 amino acids. Trimming at V came to 4 bases and at J to 6 bases, leaving 6 bases not matched to a gene.

Comments on this clonotype: Given the absence of the conserved phenylalanine or tryptophan at the CDR3 end, a read error is likely. This chain joins TRBV2 and TRBJ1-1; D not certain. CDR1 is SNHLY and CDR2 is FYNNEI in the germline V gene. The CDR3 runs to 14 residues. Between the trimmed V and J ends, which lost 6 bases and 3 bases, there was a span of 14 bases. This CDR3 is CASSVASGDTEAFL. Written as DNA, the CDR3 is TGTGCCAGCAGCGTGGCGAGTGGCGACACTGAAGCTTTCCTT.

The chain employs TRBV7-2 and TRBJ1-1; weak D call: TRBD1 (5 bases). V gave up 4 bases and J gave up 10 bases, with 13 bases separating them. The germline CDR1 and CDR2 sequences are SGHTA and FQGNSA. This CDR3 has 12 amino acids. CDR3 in amino acids: CASSYDVGGAFF. The CDR3 DNA follows: TGTGCCAGCAGCTATGACGTGGGGGGAGCTTTCTTT.

This clonotype showed up just a few times. V gene TRBV7-8 combines with J gene TRBJ2-1; D not certain. Germline V gives CDR1 SGHVS, CDR2 FQNEAQ. Trimming pared 1 base from V and 1 base from J, leaving 5 bases between. The CDR3 contains 14 residues. Written as DNA, the CDR3 is TGTGCCAGCAGCTTAGATACTTCCTACAATGAGCAGTTCTTC. The encoded protein is CASSLDTSYNEQFF.

This rearrangement joins TRBV4-1 to TRBJ1-5; no firm D call. The CDR3 loop spans 16 amino acids. V lost 4 bases and J 0 bases, leaving 13 bases between the germline ends. In germline, CDR1 is MGHRA, CDR2 YSYEKL. In nucleotides, the CDR3 is TGCGCCAGCAGCCCAAACGGACCGGATAGCAATCAGCCCCAGCATTTT. Translating it yields CASSPNGPDSNQPQHF.

V usage is TRBV7-2 and J usage is TRBJ2-1; perhaps TRBD2 as D (6 bases). The V and J ends lost 0 bases and 1 base respectively, with 10 bases between them. Germline lookup yields CDR1 SGHTA and CDR2 FQGNSA. There are 16 residues in the CDR3. CDR3 DNA: TGTGCCAGCAGCTTAGCGGTAGGGACTTCCTACAATGAGCAGTTCTTC. This sequence encodes CASSLAVGTSYNEQFF.

V usage is TRBV6-6 and J usage is TRBJ2-5, with no clear D. The CDR3 length is 17 residues. The germline V gene has CDR1 MNHNY and CDR2 SVGAGI (reference sequence). V lost 3 bases, J lost 3 bases, and 20 bases lay in between. The CDR3 bases are TGTGCCAGCAGTTATACCCCTCCGGACCGAATTAAAGAGACCCAGTACTTC. It translates to CASSYTPPDRIKETQYF.

A word on this clonotype: The conserved phenylalanine or tryptophan normally closing the CDR3 is absent here, so this likely arose from a read error. This chain links TRBV7-2 with TRBJ1-5; D is unresolved. V lost 4 bases to trimming and J lost 2 bases, with 12 bases between them. CDR1 is SGHTA and CDR2 is FQGNSA in the germline V gene. This CDR3 has 15 residues. The CDR3 loop reads CASSSGGHRNQPQHC. The CDR3 region has the DNA TGTGCCAGCAGCTCAGGAGGGCACCGCAATCAGCCCCAGCATTGT.

The V call is TRBV4-1, the J call TRBJ1-6; 9 bases line up with TRBD1. Germline CDR1 MGHRA, CDR2 YSYEKL. V shed 4 bases and J 2 bases; nucleotides not matched to a gene: 9. This CDR3 has 18 residues. The DNA for the CDR3 is TGCGCCAGCAGCCTAAGAAGCGACAGGGGGACCTATAATTCACCCCTCCACTTT. This sequence encodes CASSLRSDRGTYNSPLHF.

This clonotype was counted between two and nine times. The chain employs TRBV7-9 and TRBJ1-1; TRBD1 matches 8 bases. Germline CDR1 SEHNR, CDR2 FQNEAQ (reference sequence). This CDR3 is built from 17 residues. With 3 bases clipped from V and 4 bases from J, the junction kept 13 bases outside the gene matches. CDR3 amino acids: CASSFGGRTGSSTEAFF. The CDR3 DNA is TGTGCCAGCAGCTTTGGGGGGAGGACAGGGAGTAGCACTGAAGCTTTCTTT. The full variable domain, completed using reference TRBV7-9 and TRBJ1-1, is DTGVSQNPRHKITKRGQNVTFRCDPISEHNRLYWYRQTLGQGPEFLTYFQNEAQLEKSRLLSDRFSAERPKGSFSTLEIQRTEQGDSAMYLCASSFGGRTGSSTEAFFGQGTRLTVV.

The table lists this clonotype with a few counts. This chain uses TRBV12-3 or TRBV12-4 with TRBJ2-3; 7 bases line up with TRBD1. The CDR3 runs 13 residues. V shed 7 bases, J shed 4 bases, and the junction held 5 bases outside the gene matches. CDR3 residues: CASTRGQPDTQYF. CDR3 nucleotides: TGTGCCAGCACCAGGGGACAGCCAGATACGCAGTATTTT.

This clonotype was picked up many times. V gene TRBV28 combines with J gene TRBJ2-5; no firm D call. CDR1 and CDR2 from the germline V gene are MDHEN and SYDVKM. V gave up 5 bases and J gave up 2 bases, with 3 bases separating them. The CDR3 length is 11 residues. The CDR3 loop is CASSHQETQYF. CDR3 DNA: TGTGCCAGCAGTCATCAAGAGACCCAGTACTTC.

The V and J genes are TRBV20-1 and TRBJ2-3; 10 bases are shared with TRBD2. The V and J ends lost 0 bases and 5 bases, in that order; junction bases with no gene match: 11. The CDR3 is made up of 17 amino acids. The germline V gene has CDR1 DFQATT and CDR2 SNEGSKA (reference sequence). The CDR3 is CSARDPSGRGRGDTQYF. The CDR3 bases are TGCAGTGCTAGAGACCCTAGCGGGAGAGGGCGCGGAGATACGCAGTATTTT.

This rearrangement joins TRBV9 to TRBJ2-3; D is possibly TRBD2 (6 bases). Looked up from germline, CDR1 is SGDLS and CDR2 is YYNGEE. This CDR3 is built from 15 residues. Trimming took 3 bases from V and 3 from J, leaving 14 bases between them. CDR3 coding DNA: TGTGCCAGCAGCGGCGGGGTAGCGGCAACAGATACGCAGTATTTT. Translation: CASSGGVAATDTQYF.

In its sample, this clonotype was seen many times. DNA for the CDR3: TGTGCCAGCAGTACGGGCCAAGCCAACGTAGCTTTCTTT. Encoded protein: CASSTGQANVAFF. This sequence joins TRBV7-2 and TRBJ1-1; D ambiguous. The CDR3 runs 13 residues. V shed 6 bases and J shed 10 bases, with 18 bases lying between them. Germline V gives CDR1 SGHTA, CDR2 FQGNSA.

This chain links TRBV2 with TRBJ1-5, with D perhaps TRBD1 (6 bases). The CDR3 runs to 14 residues. Germline V lookup: CDR1 SNHLY, CDR2 FYNNEI. The ends were cut back, 9 bases at V and 4 bases at J, with 16 bases in the middle. The CDR3 nucleotides are TGTGCCAGTTCTGCGGACAGCCTTAATCAGCCCCAGCATTTT. Residues: CASSADSLNQPQHF.

This clonotype was found a few times. The chain carries TRBV19 and TRBJ2-3; D perhaps matches TRBD1 (5 bases). Germline lookup yields CDR1 LNHDA and CDR2 SQIVND (reference sequence). The CDR3 is made up of 15 amino acids. The V gene lost 3 bases and the J gene lost 4 bases, with 14 bases spanning the gap. The CDR3 region is CASSIRGLGPDTQYF. The CDR3 DNA reads TGTGCCAGTAGTATTAGGGGATTGGGCCCAGATACGCAGTATTTT.

There are many counts of this clonotype. The rearrangement links TRBV6-5 to TRBJ1-1; D is possibly TRBD1 (5 bases). Germline-derived CDR1 and CDR2 are MNHEY and SVGAGI. The CDR3 sequence is 14 residues long. The V gene lost 6 bases and the J gene lost 0 bases, with 11 bases spanning the gap. CDR3 sequence: CASRIRGLNTEAFF. CDR3 in DNA: TGTGCCAGCAGGATTAGGGGCCTGAACACTGAAGCTTTCTTT.

The chain couples TRBV5-6 to TRBJ1-2; no clear D gene. Trimming took 1 base from V and 6 from J, leaving 7 bases between them. The CDR3 runs 12 residues. CDR1 is SGHDT, CDR2 YYEEEE, per germline. CDR3 sequence: CASSLIADGYTF. The CDR3 DNA is TGTGCCAGCAGCTTGATTGCGGATGGCTACACCTTC. Full variable domain (missing parts from reference TRBV5-6 and TRBJ1-2): DAGVTQSPTHLIKTRGQQVTLRCSPKSGHDTVSWYQQALGQGPQFIFQYYEEEERQRGNFPDRFSGHQFPNYSSELNVNALLLGDSALYLCASSLIADGYTFGSGTRLTVV.

The V call is TRBV19, the J call TRBJ2-7; possibly TRBD1 for D (6 bases). Trimming cost V 5 bases and J 6 bases, with 14 bases left between them. Germline V CDR1 and CDR2: LNHDA, SQIVND (reference sequence). The CDR3 runs to 13 residues. This CDR3 is CASSWHREGEQYF. The DNA for the CDR3 is TGTGCCAGTAGTTGGCACAGGGAAGGCGAGCAGTACTTC.

This clonotype came up many times. The chain carries TRBV20-1 and TRBJ2-1, with 8 positions matching TRBD2. Germline CDR1 is DFQATT and CDR2 is SNEGSKA (reference sequence). J gave up 7 bases and V 1 base, and 9 bases lay outside the gene matches. The CDR3 consists of 15 residues. The CDR3 spells CSARVLGTSLNEQFF. CDR3 coding DNA: TGCAGTGCTAGAGTCCTCGGGACTAGTTTGAATGAGCAGTTCTTC.

This clonotype was counted once. V usage is TRBV4-1 and J usage is TRBJ2-3, with TRBD2 matching over 16 bases. The CDR3 length is 19 residues. V was pared by 3 bases and J by 3 bases, with 9 bases of the junction left unmatched. Germline-derived CDR1 and CDR2 are MGHRA and YSYEKL. CDR3 nucleotide sequence: TGCGCCAGCAGCCATTTCGGGACTAGCGGGAGGGCCGGGACAGATACGCAGTATTTT. Its translation is CASSHFGTSGRAGTDTQYF.

On this clonotype itself: A read error is likely, as this CDR3 ends without the conserved phenylalanine or tryptophan. The rearrangement joins TRBV6-1 to TRBJ2-5; D gene unclear. Deletions cut 0 bases from V and 4 bases from J, with 12 bases between. Germline CDR1 is MNHNS and CDR2 is SASEGT. The CDR3 is 15 amino acids. The CDR3: CASSEASWNTETQYL. Written as DNA, the CDR3 is TGTGCCAGCAGTGAAGCCTCGTGGAATACAGAGACCCAGTACTTA.

About this clonotype: One base away lies a much larger clone, so this may be a sequencing read error. The conserved final phenylalanine or tryptophan is absent from the CDR3, which likely points to a read error. The chain links TRBV12-3 or TRBV12-4 to TRBJ2-7; no definite D call. V gave up 3 bases and J gave up 3 bases, with 12 bases separating them. CDR3 length: 14 residues. CDR3 amino acids: CASSFRQSDYEQYS. The CDR3 DNA reads TGTGCCAGCAGTTTTCGGCAATCCGACTACGAGCAGTACTCC.

Turning to this clonotype: The conserved phenylalanine or tryptophan normally closing the CDR3 is absent here, so this likely arose from a read error. The chain uses TRBV20-1 and TRBJ2-5; a possible D gene is TRBD1 (6 bases). Trimming removed 5 bases at V and 4 bases at J, with 20 bases between. Germline CDR1 and CDR2: DFQATT and SNEGSKA (reference sequence). The CDR3 extends over 15 amino acids. CDR3 residues: CSAPKGGRDGETQYL. Here the CDR3 DNA reads TGCAGTGCTCCGAAAGGGGGACGGGACGGAGAGACCCAGTACTTA.

The sample holds many counts of this clonotype. The chain couples TRBV11-2 to TRBJ1-3; D remains ambiguous. The germline CDR1 and CDR2 sequences are SGHAT and FQNNGV. The CDR3 length is 20 residues. V was clipped by 1 base and J by 0 bases, with 22 bases between them. This CDR3 is CASSLGSIGSSVSSGNTIYF. CDR3 in DNA: TGTGCCAGCAGCTTAGGGTCAATAGGATCTTCCGTCAGCTCTGGAAACACCATATATTTT.

The chain is built from TRBV2 and TRBJ2-3; D is perhaps TRBD1 or TRBD2 (5 bases each). Germline V CDR1 and CDR2: SNHLY, FYNNEI. This CDR3 is 19 amino acids long. With 6 bases removed from V and 0 bases from J, the gap between germline ends came to 25 bases. CDR3 DNA: TGTGCCAGCAGGGGAAGTAGGCGTTCGGGGACCCCGAGCACAGATACGCAGTATTTT. Protein: CASRGSRRSGTPSTDTQYF. Filled out from reference TRBV2 and TRBJ2-3, the complete variable domain reads EPEVTQTPSHQVTQMGQEVILRCVPISNHLYFYWYRQILGQKVEFLVSFYNNEISEKSEIFDDQFSVERPDGSNFTLKIRSTKLEDSAMYFCASRGSRRSGTPSTDTQYFGPGTRLTVL.

This clonotype was observed a few times. This chain joins TRBV7-8 and TRBJ1-5; no firm D call. Looked up from germline, CDR1 is SGHVS and CDR2 is FQNEAQ. Trimming stripped 1 base from V and 5 bases from J, with 3 bases between. This CDR3 is 12 amino acids long. The DNA for the CDR3 is TGTGCCAGCAGCTTAGTTGATCAGCCCCAGCATTTT. It yields the protein CASSLVDQPQHF.